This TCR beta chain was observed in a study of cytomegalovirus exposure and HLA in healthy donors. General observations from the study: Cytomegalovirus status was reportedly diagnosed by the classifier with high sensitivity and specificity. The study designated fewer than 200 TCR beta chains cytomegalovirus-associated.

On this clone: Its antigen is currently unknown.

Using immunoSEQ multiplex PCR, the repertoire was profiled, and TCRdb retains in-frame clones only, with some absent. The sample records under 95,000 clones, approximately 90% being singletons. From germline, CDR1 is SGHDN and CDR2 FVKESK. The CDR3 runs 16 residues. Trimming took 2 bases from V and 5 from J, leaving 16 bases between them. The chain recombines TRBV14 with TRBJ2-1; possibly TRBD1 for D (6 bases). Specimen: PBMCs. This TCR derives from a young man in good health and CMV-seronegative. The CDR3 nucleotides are TGTGCCAGCAGCCAACCCGTGGCAGGGGTCAACAATGAGCAGTTCTTC. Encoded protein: CASSQPVAGVNNEQFF.